Listed below are T cell receptor beta chains from one sample, sequenced in a study of blood T cells in healthy people across ages. TCRdb reprocessed the 5' RACE reads via MiXCR and lists one record per CDR3 protein. The table records just under 900,000 distinct CDR3 sequences, more than 25% of them present only once. Sequencing was done on a sample of blood. These receptors all come from a woman older than 75 in good health. The CDR3 runs from the conserved cysteine through the conserved F or W. Each record gives: clone size, V gene, D gene, J gene, CDR3 protein, CDR3 DNA. The D gene is left open where the match is weak. Expanded clones get a size class; other rows say once, few or many, or leave the size out.

size: .; V: TRBV7-8; D: .; J: TRBJ1-5; CDR3: CASSLGKVNQPQHF; DNA: TGTGCCAGCAGCTTAGGGAAGGTTAATCAGCCCCAGCATTTT
size: .; V: TRBV29-1; D: .; J: TRBJ2-5; CDR3: CSGGSAFETQYF; DNA: TGCAGCGGCGGCTCGGCGTTCGAGACCCAGTACTTC
size: many; V: TRBV14; D: .; J: TRBJ1-2; CDR3: CASSRVTGPYGYTF; DNA: TGTGCCAGCAGCCGAGTGACAGGACCCTATGGCTACACCTTC
size: .; V: TRBV15; D: TRBD1; J: TRBJ2-3; CDR3: CATSRRTGLVDTQYF; DNA: TGTGCCACCAGCAGGAGGACAGGGTTGGTAGATACGCAGTATTTT
size: many; V: TRBV7-2; D: .; J: TRBJ2-3; CDR3: CASSPTGGPLTDTQYF; DNA: TGTGCCAGCAGCCCAACCGGGGGCCCTCTCACAGATACGCAGTATTTT
size: many; V: TRBV24-1; D: .; J: TRBJ2-1; CDR3: CATGRAGVYNEQFF; DNA: TGTGCCACTGGAAGGGCAGGGGTCTACAATGAGCAGTTCTTC
size: many; V: TRBV3-1; D: .; J: TRBJ1-6; CDR3: CASSRVRAANSPLHF; DNA: TGTGCCAGCAGCCGGGTAAGGGCAGCTAATTCACCCCTCCACTTT
size: many; V: TRBV20-1; D: .; J: TRBJ1-5; CDR3: CSARGGGSSNQPQHF; DNA: TGCAGTGCTAGGGGAGGGGGATCCAGCAATCAGCCCCAGCATTTT
size: .; V: TRBV29-1; D: .; J: TRBJ2-5; CDR3: CSATTRRGGTGRESQYF; DNA: TGCAGCGCAACTACGAGGAGAGGGGGAACGGGGCGTGAGTCCCAGTACTTC
size: once; V: TRBV20-1; D: TRBD1; J: TRBJ1-3; CDR3: CSAMTGATPSLGNTIYF; DNA: TGCAGTGCCATGACAGGGGCTACACCATCACTTGGAAACACCATATATTTT
size: many; V: TRBV7-2; D: TRBD1; J: TRBJ2-1; CDR3: CASSRSRTGNEQFF; DNA: TGTGCCAGCAGCCGAAGCCGGACAGGCAATGAGCAGTTCTTC
size: many; V: TRBV7-9; D: .; J: TRBJ1-5; CDR3: CASSFDSSNQPQHF; DNA: TGTGCCAGCAGCTTCGACAGTAGCAATCAGCCCCAGCATTTT
size: .; V: TRBV7-2; D: .; J: TRBJ2-2; CDR3: CASRTSLVRGRTGELFF; DNA: TGTGCCAGCAGAACCAGCTTAGTACGGGGCAGAACCGGGGAGCTGTTTTTT
size: many; V: TRBV5-1; D: .; J: TRBJ1-5; CDR3: CASSLVPDQPQHF; DNA: TGCGCCAGCAGCTTGGTGCCGGATCAGCCCCAGCATTTT
size: few; V: TRBV21-1; D: .; J: TRBJ2-1; CDR3: CAGRMALDRGFF; DNA: TGTGCCGGCAGGATGGCCCTCGACCGGGGGTTCTTC
size: .; V: TRBV4-1; D: TRBD1; J: TRBJ1-2; CDR3: CASSQDWQGVGYTF; DNA: TGCGCCAGCAGCCAAGATTGGCAGGGGGTCGGCTACACCTTC
size: many; V: TRBV9; D: .; J: TRBJ2-7; CDR3: CASSVTIDYEQYF; DNA: TGTGCCAGCAGCGTCACGATCGACTACGAGCAGTACTTC
size: .; V: TRBV30; D: .; J: TRBJ2-7; CDR3: CAWSSGPLTYEQYF; DNA: TGTGCCTGGAGTAGTGGGCCCCTAACCTACGAGCAGTACTTC
size: many; V: TRBV29-1; D: .; J: TRBJ1-4; CDR3: CSGEGSTNEKLFF; DNA: TGCAGCGGGGAGGGGTCAACTAATGAAAAACTGTTTTTT
size: .; V: TRBV30; D: TRBD2; J: TRBJ2-7; CDR3: CAWNPGGRRREQYF; DNA: TGTGCCTGGAATCCCGGCGGGAGGCGCCGCGAGCAGTACTTC
size: .; V: TRBV5-5; D: .; J: TRBJ1-1; CDR3: CASIHLDQGLNTEAFF; DNA: TGTGCCAGCATCCACCTAGATCAGGGGTTGAACACTGAAGCTTTCTTT
size: many; V: TRBV7-2; D: .; J: TRBJ2-6; CDR3: CASSLALFVLTF; DNA: TGTGCCAGCAGCTTAGCGCTATTCGTCCTGACTTTC
size: many; V: TRBV7-2; D: .; J: TRBJ1-2; CDR3: CASSLAIYGYTF; DNA: TGTGCCAGCAGCTTAGCTATCTATGGCTACACCTTC
size: few; V: TRBV27; D: .; J: TRBJ1-2; CDR3: CASGRRQYGYTF; DNA: TGTGCCAGCGGACGGCGGCAATATGGCTACACCTTC
size: few; V: TRBV11-3; D: TRBD1; J: TRBJ1-1; CDR3: CASSLNRQGPTEAFF; DNA: TGTGCCAGCAGCTTAAACCGACAGGGCCCCACTGAAGCTTTCTTT
size: .; V: TRBV2; D: TRBD1; J: TRBJ1-1; CDR3: CASSGDREGMNTEAFF; DNA: TGTGCCAGCAGTGGCGACAGGGAGGGTATGAACACTGAAGCTTTCTTT
size: many; V: TRBV28; D: .; J: TRBJ2-7; CDR3: CASSRGPSHEQYF; DNA: TGTGCCAGCAGTCGCGGACCCAGCCACGAGCAGTACTTC
size: once; V: TRBV5-1; D: .; J: TRBJ1-1; CDR3: CASSLEGSAVNTEAFF; DNA: TGCGCCAGCAGCTTGGAAGGGTCGGCAGTGAACACTGAAGCTTTCTTT
size: .; V: TRBV12-3/TRBV12-4; D: .; J: TRBJ1-5; CDR3: CAVLGAGEGNQPQHF; DNA: TGTGCAGTACTTGGGGCAGGGGAAGGCAATCAGCCCCAGCATTTT
size: .; V: TRBV29-1; D: TRBD1; J: TRBJ2-1; CDR3: CSATGTGGFF; DNA: TGCAGCGCTACCGGGACAGGGGGGTTCTTC
size: .; V: TRBV20-1; D: .; J: TRBJ1-6; CDR3: CSASEAGAPGNSPLHF; DNA: TGCAGTGCCAGTGAGGCCGGGGCCCCGGGGAATTCACCCCTCCACTTT
size: many; V: TRBV20-1; D: TRBD2; J: TRBJ2-5; CDR3: CSARDTSGKETQYF; DNA: TGCAGTGCTAGAGATACTAGCGGCAAAGAGACCCAGTACTTC
size: many; V: TRBV6-6; D: TRBD2; J: TRBJ2-1; CDR3: CASSYSLAGGQVNEQFF; DNA: TGTGCCAGCAGTTACTCACTAGCGGGGGGGCAGGTCAATGAGCAGTTCTTC
size: many; V: TRBV20-1; D: .; J: TRBJ2-5; CDR3: CSARNPRQNQETQYF; DNA: TGCAGTGCTAGAAACCCACGACAGAACCAAGAGACCCAGTACTTC
size: .; V: TRBV2; D: .; J: TRBJ1-1; CDR3: CASRTESTEAFF; DNA: TGTGCCAGCAGGACAGAAAGCACTGAAGCTTTCTTT
size: many; V: TRBV11-1; D: .; J: TRBJ2-1; CDR3: CASSLARVTNEQFF; DNA: TGTGCCAGCAGCTTAGCGCGGGTGACCAATGAGCAGTTCTTC
size: many; V: TRBV3-1; D: .; J: TRBJ2-3; CDR3: CASSHRVTDTQYF; DNA: TGTGCCAGCAGCCACAGAGTCACAGATACGCAGTATTTT
size: few; V: TRBV20-1; D: .; J: TRBJ1-6; CDR3: CSAYSKTGIYNSPLHF; DNA: TGCAGTGCTTATTCGAAGACGGGGATTTATAATTCACCCCTCCACTTT
size: .; V: TRBV9; D: .; J: TRBJ1-1; CDR3: CASSLSWVGVTGAFF; DNA: TGTGCCAGCAGCCTAAGCTGGGTAGGGGTCACTGGAGCTTTCTTT
size: .; V: TRBV2; D: .; J: TRBJ2-3; CDR3: CASTIRAASTDTQYF; DNA: TGTGCCAGTACGATCCGGGCTGCAAGCACAGATACGCAGTATTTT
size: .; V: TRBV10-3; D: TRBD2; J: TRBJ2-5; CDR3: CAISQTNIAGGVETQYF; DNA: TGTGCCATCAGTCAAACAAACATAGCGGGGGGCGTGGAGACCCAGTACTTC
size: many; V: TRBV7-2; D: TRBD1; J: TRBJ1-1; CDR3: CASSFNRGNTEAFF; DNA: TGTGCCAGCAGCTTCAACAGGGGTAACACTGAAGCTTTCTTT
size: many; V: TRBV12-3/TRBV12-4; D: TRBD1; J: TRBJ1-2; CDR3: CASLKGARNYGYTF; DNA: TGTGCCAGTCTTAAGGGGGCAAGGAACTATGGCTACACCTTC
size: many; V: TRBV6-6; D: .; J: TRBJ2-1; CDR3: CASSARGGSSYNEQFF; DNA: TGTGCCAGCAGTGCCCGTGGGGGTAGCTCCTACAATGAGCAGTTCTTC
size: .; V: TRBV7-2; D: .; J: TRBJ2-1; CDR3: CASSLGQFFEQFF; DNA: TGTGCCAGCAGCTTAGGGCAGTTTTTTGAGCAGTTCTTC
size: .; V: TRBV28; D: TRBD2; J: TRBJ2-3; CDR3: CAGSPPTSGTDTQYF; DNA: TGTGCCGGCAGTCCTCCGACTAGCGGCACAGATACGCAGTATTTT
size: .; V: TRBV4-3; D: .; J: TRBJ2-6; CDR3: CASSQSRTASGANVLTF; DNA: TGCGCCAGCAGCCAATCCCGGACAGCATCTGGGGCCAACGTCCTGACTTTC
size: many; V: TRBV7-2; D: TRBD1; J: TRBJ2-5; CDR3: CASGPGGSGETQYF; DNA: TGTGCCAGCGGACCAGGGGGCTCTGGGGAGACCCAGTACTTC
size: many; V: TRBV14; D: TRBD1; J: TRBJ1-2; CDR3: CASSRPGQGAYGYTF; DNA: TGTGCCAGCAGCCGCCCGGGACAGGGTGCCTATGGCTACACCTTC
size: .; V: TRBV3-1; D: .; J: TRBJ2-7; CDR3: CASSHKTGISYEQYF; DNA: TGTGCCAGCAGCCATAAAACAGGGATCTCCTACGAGCAGTACTTC
size: many; V: TRBV6-2/TRBV6-3; D: .; J: TRBJ2-3; CDR3: CASSWVRGLDTQYF; DNA: TGTGCCAGCAGTTGGGTACGGGGCCTAGATACGCAGTATTTT
size: many; V: TRBV7-2; D: TRBD1; J: TRBJ1-2; CDR3: CASSGDRVAGYTF; DNA: TGTGCCAGCAGCGGGGACAGGGTGGCTGGCTACACCTTC
size: many; V: TRBV5-5; D: .; J: TRBJ2-3; CDR3: CASSLTVLSTDTQYF; DNA: TGTGCCAGCAGCTTGACAGTTCTTAGCACAGATACGCAGTATTTT